This TCR beta chain was obtained from a study of Graves' ophthalmopathy and Graves' hyperthyroidism (dated by TCRdb to 2016 to 2019). At the level of the whole study: Peripheral blood was collected at initial diagnosis, prior to any treatment. The study used signatures of the TCR beta repertoire to tell Graves' ophthalmopathy apart from Graves' hyperthyroidism and to predict which patients would progress to ophthalmopathy. In total, around 130 blood samples were TCR-sequenced: approximately 40 ophthalmopathy, roughly 80 hyperthyroidism and some 17 hyperthyroidism-to-ophthalmopathy patients. A discovery set of 95 to 100 patients (more than 40 ophthalmopathy, 60 or so stable hyperthyroidism) was enrolled to explore V-J signatures distinguishing ophthalmopathy from hyperthyroidism. An independent validation cohort comprised 18 hyperthyroidism patients and roughly 15 patients who later progressed from hyperthyroidism to ophthalmopathy. In about 6 hyperthyroidism patients, the T-cell repertoire of thyroid tissue was compared with the T-cell repertoire of blood. Following sampling, methimazole starting at 30 mg daily was administered to hyperthyroidism patients, and high-dose intravenous methylprednisolone was administered to ophthalmopathy patients.

Ophthalmopathy patients were characterized by moderately to severely active disease, a Clinical Activity Score of at least 3, a NOSPECS grade of at least 4, and a disease duration under 3 months. Anyone with other autoimmune diseases, uncontrolled infections, pregnancy or lactation was excluded from the study. Clinical symptoms, serum thyroxine, TRAb, thyroid ultrasound and orbital computed tomography formed the basis of the diagnosis. Ficoll-Paque density gradient centrifugation was used to isolate PBMCs from 8.5 to 10 ml of fresh peripheral blood. Trizol reagent was used to extract the total RNA, and its quality was then checked on an Agilent 2100 Bioanalyzer. Study-level results and caveats: Among expanded thyroid clonotypes with frequency above 0.001, most also showed up in blood, which suggests that blood repertoires may reflect the thyroid immune response. The 13-signature model separated ophthalmopathy from stable hyperthyroidism with around 90% sensitivity and about 84% specificity in cross-validation, and 80%/75% in the test set. In validation, the model predicted ophthalmopathy progression with about 71% sensitivity and about 73% specificity; about a dozen predicted patients were CT-confirmed with GO in a median of approximately 6.2 months. Sample size was not predetermined statistically, and investigators were not blinded to group allocation.

This clonotype has more than one count but fewer than ten. Which antigen it targets is not known. One end of the junction is discordant with germline, which a read error may explain. Reading the germline V gene gives CDR1 ENHRY and CDR2 SYGVKD. From cysteine to phenylalanine, the CDR3 is 16 amino acids long. The entry retains the CDR3 DNA only, 48 bases that are in frame from base 1. TCR beta CDR3 regions were amplified from RNA transcripts for repertoire sequencing. The first round of RT-PCR was done with HTBI primers and the Qiagen OneStep RT-PCR kit, and was followed by a second round of multiplex PCR, then size selection and purification. The libraries underwent paired-end sequencing with 100 bp reads on an Illumina HiSeq2000. The original pipeline was this. Reads were processed with SOAPnuke, discarding reads with adapters, uncalled bases, mean Phred below 15, or no exact constant-primer or identifier match. COPE v1.2.5 was used to merge the high-quality paired reads. Unique nucleotide sequences were defined as clonotypes and aligned to IMGT TRB V, D and J references using MiTCR v1.1. Analysis was restricted to V-J combinations with a frequency above 0.0001, which covered about 99% of repertoires. A TCR clonal expansion and chaos score per V-J combination was defined as the ratio of F50 clonal expansion to chaos observed in the TCRdist matrix. Welch's t-statistics and random forest were used to reduce the features to about 12 V-J combinations, which were then used as input to a naive Bayes classifier. The Morisita-Horn index was used to measure how similar the thyroid and blood repertoires were. TCRdb reworked the public reads: Q25 trimming with fastp, MiXCR clone assembly, productive beta chains retained. Each CDR3 protein appears once, grouped with its most common genes and DNA. None of the V and J calls come from the authors' own analysis; TCRdb made them. This sample holds 200,000 to 300,000 distinct CDR3 sequences; around 50% were observed only once. The ten largest clonotypes hold roughly 45% of the sample.

This receptor was obtained from an adult man with Graves' ophthalmopathy. The sequence joins TRBV10-3 to TRBJ1-2, with 9 bases aligning to TRBD1. The material sequenced was peripheral blood. The CDR3 region: CASSDLTGTGFYGYTF. The nucleotide sequence is TGTGCCAGCAGTGACCTAACCGGGACAGGGTTCTATGGCTACACCTTC.